Detailed here is one T cell receptor beta chain. This entry belongs to a study of T cell changes during pregnancy in multiple sclerosis. The assay was immunoSEQ multiplex PCR, and TCRdb's table has in-frame clones only and misses some. The sample consists of approximately 26,000 clones, 80% to 90% of them appearing once. This receptor was obtained from a female donor with multiple sclerosis, enrolled in a pregnancy study. The sample consisted of CD4+ T cells from peripheral blood mononuclear cells, taken in the second trimester of pregnancy.

The CDR3 DNA is TGTGCCAGTAGTATAGATGCGGGGGGTCAAGAGACCCAGTACTTC. Translating it yields CASSIDAGGQETQYF. This chain connects TRBV19 to TRBJ2-5, with 8 nucleotides matching TRBD2. V lost 0 bases, J lost 2 bases, and 2 bases stayed unmatched. Germline-derived CDR1 and CDR2 are LNHDA and SQIVND (reference sequence). CDR3 size: 15 residues.